The rows below give T cell receptor beta chains drawn from one sample of a study of vaccination and CD4 T cells after COVID-19. TCRdb re-derived calls from the PCR reads in MiXCR, one entry per CDR3 protein. The sample lists approximately 18,000 distinct CDR3 sequences; around 46% were seen once. What these receptors recognize is not known. Sequenced here: CD4+ T cells from blood, cultured in vitro, sampled after SARS-CoV-2 vaccination. All receptors come from a human donor who had recovered from COVID-19. Each CDR3 is given with its conserved first and last residue. A D gene is named only where the DNA matches it firmly. Size is omitted from some rows. Given values are once, few, many or a class for expanded clones.

CDR3 DNA: TGTGCCTGGACGGGGGGGAATCAGCCCCAGCATTTT
CDR3 protein: CAWTGGNQPQHF
V gene: TRBV30
clone size: -
J gene: TRBJ1-5
D gene: -

CDR3 DNA: TGTGCCAGTAGTTCCTCGACTTCATGGGCAGATACGCAGTATTTT
CDR3 protein: CASSSSTSWADTQYF
V gene: TRBV19
clone size: few
J gene: TRBJ2-3
D gene: -

CDR3 DNA: TGTGCCAGCAGCTCCCTTGGACTAGTCGGCTACGAGCAGTACTTC
CDR3 protein: CASSSLGLVGYEQYF
V gene: TRBV7-8
clone size: -
J gene: TRBJ2-7
D gene: TRBD2

CDR3 DNA: TGTGCCAGCAGTGATTCGGGGGGGGTTAGCAATCAGCCCCAGCATTTT
CDR3 protein: CASSDSGGVSNQPQHF
V gene: TRBV25-1
clone size: -
J gene: TRBJ1-5
D gene: -

CDR3 DNA: TGTGCCAGCAGCCCCGCGGTAGGCAGAGCAGCGGCCTACGAGCAGTACTTT
CDR3 protein: CASSPAVGRAAAYEQYF
V gene: TRBV11-3
clone size: -
J gene: TRBJ2-7
D gene: -

CDR3 DNA: TGCGCCAGCAGCCGCTCACCCGACAGACAAGAGACCCAGTACTTC
CDR3 protein: CASSRSPDRQETQYF
V gene: TRBV4-1
clone size: few
J gene: TRBJ2-5
D gene: -

CDR3 DNA: TGTGCCAGCAGCTTGGCCGGGGCGGGGGGGCTCGGAGATACGCAGTATTTT
CDR3 protein: CASSLAGAGGLGDTQYF
V gene: TRBV5-3
clone size: -
J gene: TRBJ2-3
D gene: TRBD2

CDR3 DNA: TGCAGTGCTAGTTGGGACAGCAATCAGCCCCAGCATTTT
CDR3 protein: CSASWDSNQPQHF
V gene: TRBV20-1
clone size: -
J gene: TRBJ1-5
D gene: -

CDR3 DNA: TGTGCCAGCAGCAAAGACCCGGACAGGGGTGGATCGCTCACTGAAGCTTTCTTT
CDR3 protein: CASSKDPDRGGSLTEAFF
V gene: TRBV21-1
clone size: -
J gene: TRBJ1-1
D gene: -

CDR3 DNA: TGTGCCAGCAGCCACCTGGGAGGGGCGCACACCGGGGAGCTGTTTTTT
CDR3 protein: CASSHLGGAHTGELFF
V gene: TRBV6-2/TRBV6-3
clone size: -
J gene: TRBJ2-2
D gene: TRBD2

CDR3 DNA: TGTGCCCTAGGCCAGGGGGCGGGCAATCAGCCCCAGCATTTT
CDR3 protein: CALGQGAGNQPQHF
V gene: TRBV19
clone size: -
J gene: TRBJ1-5
D gene: TRBD1

CDR3 DNA: TGTGCCAGCAGCTTTGGGGGAACAGGGCTGGCGGAGCAGTACTTC
CDR3 protein: CASSFGGTGLAEQYF
V gene: TRBV7-2
clone size: -
J gene: TRBJ2-7
D gene: -

CDR3 DNA: TGTGCCTCCTCTCGGGGGTTAGGGGAGACCCAGTACTTC
CDR3 protein: CASSRGLGETQYF
V gene: TRBV6-2/TRBV6-3
clone size: few
J gene: TRBJ2-5
D gene: -

CDR3 DNA: TGTGCCACCACCCAGTGGGGGTCCGCGGCCAAAAACATTCAGTACTTC
CDR3 protein: CATTQWGSAAKNIQYF
V gene: TRBV15
clone size: few
J gene: TRBJ2-4
D gene: -

CDR3 DNA: TGTGCCAGCAGCCCAAGAACTAGCGGGTCTTCAGAGCAGTTCTTC
CDR3 protein: CASSPRTSGSSEQFF
V gene: TRBV7-9
clone size: few
J gene: TRBJ2-1
D gene: TRBD2

CDR3 DNA: TGCAGTGCTAGAGACGTAGGCAGGGTCGGATCACCCCTCCACTTT
CDR3 protein: CSARDVGRVGSPLHF
V gene: TRBV20-1
clone size: -
J gene: TRBJ1-6
D gene: -

CDR3 DNA: TGTGCCAGCAGCTTACTCCTAGCGGGAGGCGCGTACGAGCAGTACTTC
CDR3 protein: CASSLLLAGGAYEQYF
V gene: TRBV11-2
clone size: -
J gene: TRBJ2-7
D gene: TRBD2

CDR3 DNA: TGTGCCAGCAGTGCCGGGACTAGCCCAACCGGGGAGCTGTTTTTT
CDR3 protein: CASSAGTSPTGELFF
V gene: TRBV6-1
clone size: once
J gene: TRBJ2-2
D gene: TRBD2

CDR3 DNA: TGTGCCACCAGCAGAGGGGAGGGCAGCTATGGCTACACCTTC
CDR3 protein: CATSRGEGSYGYTF
V gene: TRBV15
clone size: medium-sized
J gene: TRBJ1-2
D gene: -

CDR3 DNA: TGCAGTGCTAGAGATCCCCGGGCCCCGTATGGCTACACCTTC
CDR3 protein: CSARDPRAPYGYTF
V gene: TRBV20-1
clone size: medium-sized
J gene: TRBJ1-2
D gene: -

CDR3 DNA: TGTGCCAGCAGTGCGACTAGCGGGAGGGCCGTAGAGACCCAGTACTTC
CDR3 protein: CASSATSGRAVETQYF
V gene: TRBV25-1
clone size: few
J gene: TRBJ2-5
D gene: TRBD2

CDR3 DNA: TGTGCCAGCAGCCCGGACAGGCTTAACTATGGCTACACCTTC
CDR3 protein: CASSPDRLNYGYTF
V gene: TRBV2
clone size: -
J gene: TRBJ1-2
D gene: TRBD1

CDR3 DNA: TGTACCAGTAGTCTCCGGACAGGTCGGAATCAGCCCCAGCATTTT
CDR3 protein: CTSSLRTGRNQPQHF
V gene: TRBV19
clone size: -
J gene: TRBJ1-5
D gene: TRBD1

CDR3 DNA: TGTGCCACCAGCGTTGGTAGTGGTGGACAGGGGAAGCAGTTCTTC
CDR3 protein: CATSVGSGGQGKQFF
V gene: TRBV15
clone size: -
J gene: TRBJ2-1
D gene: TRBD1

CDR3 DNA: TGCAGTGCTAGAGATGAAGGGACAGGGATTCCCGAGCAGTACTTC
CDR3 protein: CSARDEGTGIPEQYF
V gene: TRBV20-1
clone size: -
J gene: TRBJ2-7
D gene: TRBD1

CDR3 DNA: TGCAGTGCCTCGAGCTTACCGGGGTTATCCAATGAGCAGTTCTTC
CDR3 protein: CSASSLPGLSNEQFF
V gene: TRBV20-1
clone size: -
J gene: TRBJ2-1
D gene: -

CDR3 DNA: TGTGCCAGCGTAGACTCGCCGCTGGGAAAACTGTTTTTT
CDR3 protein: CASVDSPLGKLFF
V gene: TRBV7-9
clone size: -
J gene: TRBJ1-4
D gene: -

CDR3 DNA: TGTGCCAGCAGCGCCCCTGGACAGGGGAACTATGGCTACACCTTC
CDR3 protein: CASSAPGQGNYGYTF
V gene: TRBV6-2/TRBV6-3
clone size: few
J gene: TRBJ1-2
D gene: TRBD1

CDR3 DNA: TGTGCCAGCAGTTACCTGGGGGCGGACTACCTATCCTACGAGCAGTACTTC
CDR3 protein: CASSYLGADYLSYEQYF
V gene: TRBV6-2/TRBV6-3
clone size: -
J gene: TRBJ2-7
D gene: -

CDR3 DNA: TGCAGTACGGGACTGAACCAAGAGACCCAGTACTTC
CDR3 protein: CSTGLNQETQYF
V gene: TRBV20-1
clone size: -
J gene: TRBJ2-5
D gene: -

CDR3 DNA: TGCGCCAGCAGTGGGACACAGGGGATAGATCAGCCCCAGCATTTT
CDR3 protein: CASSGTQGIDQPQHF
V gene: TRBV10-2
clone size: few
J gene: TRBJ1-5
D gene: TRBD1

CDR3 DNA: TGTGCCAGCAGCGCGCGACAGGGTGGCGCTGGCTACACCTTC
CDR3 protein: CASSARQGGAGYTF
V gene: TRBV7-2
clone size: few
J gene: TRBJ1-2
D gene: TRBD1

CDR3 DNA: TGCGCCAGCAGCCAAACGGGGACGGATACGCAGTATTTT
CDR3 protein: CASSQTGTDTQYF
V gene: TRBV5-1
clone size: -
J gene: TRBJ2-3
D gene: -

CDR3 DNA: TGTGCCAGTAGTTATACTGTTACAGATACGCAGTATTTT
CDR3 protein: CASSYTVTDTQYF
V gene: TRBV19
clone size: -
J gene: TRBJ2-3
D gene: -

CDR3 DNA: TGTGCCAGCAGTTTAACCAGCGCCTCCTACAATGAGCAGTTCTTC
CDR3 protein: CASSLTSASYNEQFF
V gene: TRBV27
clone size: few
J gene: TRBJ2-1
D gene: -

CDR3 DNA: TGTGCCAGCAGCTTCCAGGGGGCGGAAAATAATTCACCCCTCCACTTT
CDR3 protein: CASSFQGAENNSPLHF
V gene: TRBV11-3
clone size: -
J gene: TRBJ1-6
D gene: TRBD1

CDR3 DNA: TGTGCCAGCAGTTTAAGTTCGAGGGGACACTATGGCTACACCTTC
CDR3 protein: CASSLSSRGHYGYTF
V gene: TRBV28
clone size: few
J gene: TRBJ1-2
D gene: -

CDR3 DNA: TGTGCCAGTAGTAGAACGAGGACAGGGGACCCCACCGGGGAGCTGTTTTTT
CDR3 protein: CASSRTRTGDPTGELFF
V gene: TRBV19
clone size: -
J gene: TRBJ2-2
D gene: TRBD1

CDR3 DNA: TGCAGTGCTAGAGGGGCGGGAGGGCAAAACATTCAGTACTTC
CDR3 protein: CSARGAGGQNIQYF
V gene: TRBV20-1
clone size: -
J gene: TRBJ2-4
D gene: TRBD2

CDR3 DNA: TGTGCCAGCAGTCACGGGACTGCGAACACTGAAGCTTTCTTT
CDR3 protein: CASSHGTANTEAFF
V gene: TRBV6-1
clone size: few
J gene: TRBJ1-1
D gene: -

CDR3 DNA: TGTGCCAGCAGCTGGGGGTCAGGGGGCAGGGAGACCCAGTACTTC
CDR3 protein: CASSWGSGGRETQYF
V gene: TRBV5-4
clone size: -
J gene: TRBJ2-5
D gene: TRBD1